The 23 T cell receptor beta chains presented below share a single source sample, sequenced in a study of prognosis after radiotherapy for stage I lung cancer. Two-round multiplex PCR amplified TCR beta CDR3 from genomic DNA. Gene-specific primers for each TRBV and TRBJ gene drove first-round PCR. TCRdb recomputed calls from the multiplex PCR reads with MiXCR, one row per CDR3 protein. The table includes about 35,000 distinct CDR3 sequences, 32% detected once. This specimen was PBMCs, taken before or after stereotactic body radiation therapy (not recorded which). These receptors were obtained from a donor aged 50 or older with non-small cell lung cancer.

The chain uses TRBV6-2 or TRBV6-3 and TRBJ2-3; D is unclear. CDR1 and CDR2 (germline): MNHEY, SVGEGT. V was pared by 0 bases and J by 2 bases, with 9 bases between. The CDR3 extends over 15 amino acids. The CDR3 is CASSYSPVPTDTQYF. The CDR3 nucleotides read TGTGCCAGCAGTTACTCCCCGGTCCCCACAGATACGCAGTATTTT.

Many counts were recorded for this clonotype. The gene calls are TRBV29-1 and TRBJ1-5, with D maybe TRBD1 (5 bases). From germline, CDR1 is SQVTM and CDR2 ANQGSEA. The germline V and J ends were trimmed by 4 bases and 3 bases, with 7 bases remaining between them. This CDR3 spans 12 amino acids. The CDR3 loop reads CSVGGVNQPQHF. The CDR3 DNA sequence: TGCAGCGTTGGGGGGGTCAATCAGCCCCAGCATTTT.

In its sample, this clonotype was seen many times. The chain joins TRBV12-3 or TRBV12-4 to TRBJ1-1; D gene ambiguous. This CDR3 is built from 13 residues. With 3 bases removed from V and 7 bases from J, the gap between germline ends came to 12 bases. The CDR3 nucleotides are TGTGCCAGCAGTTTGCCTCCGGGCCTTGAAGCTTTCTTT. It specifies CASSLPPGLEAFF.

This clonotype was detected many times. A much larger clone differs by one base, so this may be a read error. The chain carries TRBV19 and TRBJ1-2; a possible D gene is TRBD1 (6 bases). Trimming cost V 7 bases and J 6 bases, with 21 bases left between them. This CDR3 is 15 amino acids long. CDR1 and CDR2 from the germline V gene are LNHDA and SQIVND (reference sequence). This chain's CDR3 is CASKPSRTVSHGYTF. The CDR3 DNA sequence: TGTGCCAGTAAACCATCACGGACAGTTTCACATGGCTACACCTTC. The full variable domain, with the rest looked up from reference TRBV19 and TRBJ1-2, is DGGITQSPKYLFRKEGQNVTLSCEQNLNHDAMYWYRQDPGQGLRLIYYSQIVNDFQKGDIAEGYSVSREKKESFPLTVTSAQKNPTAFYLCASKPSRTVSHGYTFGSGTRLTVV.

As for this clonotype: This sequence is one base from a far larger clone and is likely a read error. The chain is built from TRBV6-1 and TRBJ1-2, with D hard to call. Germline V gene sequence: CDR1 MNHNS, CDR2 SASEGT. The CDR3 consists of 13 residues. Trimming took off 5 bases at V and 4 bases at J, with 11 bases between the two ends. The CDR3 sequence is CASSNGQIYGYTF. Written as DNA, the CDR3 is TGTGCCAGCAGTAATGGGCAGATCTATGGCTACACCTTC.

This clonotype is a singleton in its sample. At one boundary the junction diverges from the germline segment, which might be a read error. The rearrangement uses TRBV6-1 and TRBJ2-3, with a tentative D call TRBD2 (6 bases). In germline, CDR1 is MNHNS, CDR2 SASEGT. This CDR3 comprises 16 residues. CDR3 region: CASSEGSGGITDTRYF. CDR3 nucleotide sequence: TGTGCCAGCAGTGAAGGGTCCGGGGGTATTACAGATACGCGGTATTTT.

In this sample, this clonotype turned up many times. The V gene is TRBV29-1, the J gene TRBJ2-1; no clear D gene. The V end was cut by 5 bases, the J end by 6 bases, with 14 bases between. Germline V gene data show CDR1 as SQVTM and CDR2 as ANQGSEA. CDR3 length: 13 residues. CDR3 sequence: CSVHIGLFNEQFF. In nucleotides, the CDR3 is TGCAGCGTTCACATAGGGCTTTTCAATGAGCAGTTCTTC.

This clonotype was found a few times. This chain links TRBV19 with TRBJ2-4; 9 bases agree with TRBD2. Losses at the gene ends were 6 bases for V and 5 bases for J; bases not matched to a gene: 2. This CDR3 has 13 residues. Germline CDR1 reads LNHDA; CDR2 reads SQIVND (reference sequence). CDR3 amino acids: CASRGTSQNIQYF. CDR3 sequence (DNA): TGTGCCAGTAGGGGGACTAGCCAAAACATTCAGTACTTC.

This clonotype appeared a few times. The chain recombines TRBV10-3 with TRBJ1-1; no definite D call. Germline V gives CDR1 ENHRY, CDR2 SYGVKD. This CDR3 spans 12 amino acids. Trimming cost V 7 bases and J 1 base, with 7 bases left between them. CDR3 residues: CAIKKENTEAFF. In nucleotides, the CDR3 is TGTGCCATCAAAAAGGAGAACACTGAAGCTTTCTTT.

This clonotype was seen repeatedly, ten times or more. This chain joins TRBV27 and TRBJ1-3, with D maybe TRBD1 (5 bases). The CDR3 spans 14 residues. Trimming left V 4 bases short and J 0 bases short, with 7 bases between. Germline CDR1 is MNHEY and CDR2 is SMNVEV (reference sequence). The DNA for the CDR3 is TGTGCCAGCAGTTACAGGTCCTCTGGAAACACCATATATTTT. Protein: CASSYRSSGNTIYF.

This clonotype came up many times. This sequence joins TRBV6-1 and TRBJ1-2, with D unclear. From germline, CDR1 is MNHNS and CDR2 SASEGT. This CDR3 comprises 13 residues. Between the trimmed V and J ends, which lost 6 bases and 4 bases, there was a span of 12 bases. The DNA of the CDR3 is TGTGCCAGCAGCGTAGTGGGCCTCTATGGCTACACCTTC. This encodes CASSVVGLYGYTF.

There are many counts of this clonotype. The gene calls are TRBV30 and TRBJ2-1; 9 bases line up with TRBD1. This CDR3 spans 14 amino acids. V was clipped by 5 bases and J by 3 bases; unmatched bases: 5. Germline V gene lookup returns CDR1 GTSNPN and CDR2 SVGIG (reference sequence). This chain's CDR3 is CAWQTGGFYNEQFF. The CDR3 DNA reads as TGTGCCTGGCAGACAGGGGGATTCTACAATGAGCAGTTCTTC.

At least ten counts were recorded for this clonotype. The chain recombines TRBV15 with TRBJ2-5; 7 positions match TRBD1. This CDR3 has 15 amino acids. Germline V gives CDR1 LNHNV, CDR2 YYDKDF (reference sequence). J gave up 5 bases and V 3 bases, and 9 bases lay outside the gene matches. CDR3 nucleotides: TGTGCCACCAGCAGTGACAGGGTTTCGTTCGAGACCCAGTACTTC. This codes for CATSSDRVSFETQYF. The entire variable domain, with the rest obtained from reference TRBV15 and TRBJ2-5, is as follows: DAMVIQNPRYQVTQFGKPVTLSCSQTLNHNVMYWYQQKSSQAPKLLFHYYDKDFNNEADTPDNFQSRRPNTSFCFLDIRSPGLGDTAMYLCATSSDRVSFETQYFGPGTRLLVL.

This clonotype has ten or more counts. The chain uses TRBV15 and TRBJ1-2, with 7 bases matching TRBD1. Germline CDR1 and CDR2: LNHNV and YYDKDF (reference sequence). The CDR3 covers 13 residues. V shed 3 bases, J shed 6 bases, and the junction held 4 bases outside the gene matches. The CDR3 loop is CATSSYGTDGYTF. CDR3 DNA: TGTGCCACCAGCAGCTACGGGACAGATGGCTACACCTTC.

This clonotype has ten or more counts. The chain uses TRBV6-1 and TRBJ1-5; D possibly corresponds to TRBD1 (6 bases). The CDR3 is made up of 13 amino acids. V shed 6 bases and J shed 4 bases, with 10 bases lying between them. Germline loops: CDR1 MNHNS, CDR2 SASEGT. The CDR3 region is CASSATGNQPQHF. In DNA form, the CDR3 reads TGTGCCAGCAGCGCCACAGGGAATCAGCCCCAGCATTTT.

In its sample, this clonotype was seen many times. V usage is TRBV20-1 and J usage is TRBJ1-3, with a tentative D call TRBD1 (5 bases). The CDR3 extends over 13 amino acids. The germline V and J ends were trimmed by 6 bases and 0 bases, with 9 bases remaining between them. Per the germline V gene, CDR1 is DFQATT and CDR2 is SNEGSKA (reference sequence). The CDR3 DNA reads as TGCAGTGCCCTGGACACCTCTGGAAACACCATATATTTT. Its translation: CSALDTSGNTIYF.

This clonotype was observed at least ten times. The V gene is TRBV6-5, the J gene TRBJ1-2; D is perhaps TRBD1 (5 bases). The V gene's germline CDR1 is MNHEY and CDR2 SVGAGI. V lost 0 bases to trimming and J lost 6 bases, with 11 bases between them. The CDR3 is 14 residues long. The CDR3 nucleotides read TGTGCCAGCAGTTACTCCCCGGGGGAAAATGGCTACACCTTC. Translated: CASSYSPGENGYTF.

This clonotype was counted many times. V is TRBV6-2 or TRBV6-3 and J is TRBJ1-5; no firm D call. CDR1 MNHEY and CDR2 SVGEGT come from the germline V gene. Trimming cost V 6 bases and J 2 bases, with 11 bases left between them. The CDR3 is 14 residues long. As DNA, the CDR3 is TGTGCCAGCAGCCTTGGACGCCGCAATCAGCCCCAGCATTTT. Translating gives CASSLGRRNQPQHF.

This clonotype has a count of ten or more. V usage is TRBV6-1 and J usage is TRBJ2-3; D remains unclear. The CDR3 runs to 15 residues. Between the trimmed V and J ends, which lost 6 bases and 0 bases, there was a span of 13 bases. In germline, CDR1 is MNHNS, CDR2 SASEGT. CDR3 DNA sequence: TGTGCCAGCAGCCTCGGATATACTAGCACAGATACGCAGTATTTT. Translation: CASSLGYTSTDTQYF.

Notes on this clonotype: A read error is likely here: a far larger clone is one base away. The chain links TRBV6-2 or TRBV6-3 to TRBJ2-2; no clear D. Germline values: CDR1 MNHEY, CDR2 SVGEGT. V lost 5 bases, J lost 1 base, and 14 bases lay in between. This CDR3 region has 16 residues. The CDR3 spells CASSHLSAGNTGELFF. The CDR3 DNA is TGTGCCAGCAGTCACCTATCGGCAGGGAACACCGGGGAGCTGTTTTTT.

The chain links TRBV5-1 to TRBJ2-1; 11 nucleotides line up with TRBD2. The CDR3 has 15 residues. Germline V lookup: CDR1 SGHRS, CDR2 YFSETQ. The V segment lost 1 base and the J segment 7 bases; nucleotides outside the gene matches: 4. CDR3 amino acids: CASSLTSGSRNEQFF. Here the CDR3 DNA reads TGCGCCAGCAGCTTGACTAGCGGGAGTAGAAATGAGCAGTTCTTC. Full variable domain (outside the CDR3, taken from reference TRBV5-1 and TRBJ2-1): KAGVTQTPRYLIKTRGQQVTLSCSPISGHRSVSWYQQTPGQGLQFLFEYFSETQRNKGNFPGRFSGRQFSNSRSEMNVSTLELGDSALYLCASSLTSGSRNEQFFGPGTRLTVL.

The rearrangement links TRBV4-3 to TRBJ1-2, with 11 bases matching TRBD1. The CDR3 covers 15 residues. Unmatched junction bases numbered 6, after V lost 3 bases and J lost 6 bases. CDR1 is LGHNA, CDR2 YSLEER, per germline. The DNA of the CDR3 is TGCGCCAGCAGCCATACGGTGGGACAGGGGGATGGCTACACCTTC. Protein sequence: CASSHTVGQGDGYTF.

As for this clonotype: The junction departs from the called germline gene at one end, perhaps through a read error. The chain employs TRBV14 and TRBJ2-1, with 7 bases fitting TRBD1. There are 16 residues in the CDR3. CDR1 is SGHDN and CDR2 is FVKESK in the germline V gene. The CDR3 bases are TGTGCTAGCAGCGAGGTCAGGGGGATTGAGTGCAATGAGCAGTTCTTC. The encoded protein is CASSEVRGIECNEQFF.